The present TCR beta chain was sequenced within a study of T cell repertoires in cytomegalovirus infection. As for the study in general: TCR beta signatures that were public indicated CMV infection and matching HLA type.

Study-wide findings and caveats: Pooled public TCR beta family frequency picked out CMV carriers with the relevant HLA. HLA-C-restricted CMV-specific TCR beta clonotypes prevailed in the ex vivo response.

TCRdb processed the reads anew with MiXCR; each CDR3 protein has one entry. The repertoire has roughly 240,000 distinct CDR3 sequences, approximately 6.7% of them found once; the top ten carry 6.5%. This clonotype was seen ten or more times. The antigen remains unidentified. The receptor comes from a human donor in good health (CMV status not recorded). Some clones in this sample may be carry-over from other donors' samples. Sample: PBMCs.

The DNA of the CDR3 is TGTGCCAGCAGCAGGGGAGACACCGGGGAGCTGTTTTTT. It translates to CASSRGDTGELFF. The genes are TRBV28 and TRBJ2-2, with D perhaps matching TRBD1 (6 bases). Germline CDR1 and CDR2: MDHEN and SYDVKM. The CDR3 is 13 amino acids. Trimming took off 6 bases at V and 3 bases at J, with 8 bases between the two ends. The whole variable domain, filled in from reference TRBV28 and TRBJ2-2, reads DVKVTQSSRYLVKRTGEKVFLECVQDMDHENMFWYRQDPGLGLRLIYFSYDVKMKEKGDIPEGYSVSREKKERFSLILESASTNQTSMYLCASSRGDTGELFFGEGSRLTVL.